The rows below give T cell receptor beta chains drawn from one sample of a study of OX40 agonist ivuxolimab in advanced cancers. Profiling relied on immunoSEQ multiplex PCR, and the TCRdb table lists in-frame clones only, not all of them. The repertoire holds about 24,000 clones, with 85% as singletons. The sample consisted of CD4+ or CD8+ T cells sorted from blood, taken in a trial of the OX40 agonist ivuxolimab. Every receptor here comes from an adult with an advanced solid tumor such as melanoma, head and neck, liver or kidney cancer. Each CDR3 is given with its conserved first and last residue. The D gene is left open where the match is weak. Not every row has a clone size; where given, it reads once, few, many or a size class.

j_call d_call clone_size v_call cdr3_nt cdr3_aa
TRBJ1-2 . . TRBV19 TGTGCCAGTAGTATAGATCGGTGGGGCACGGGCTACACCTTC CASSIDRWGTGYTF
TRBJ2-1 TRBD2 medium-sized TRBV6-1 TGTGCCAGCGGACTAGCGGGGCCCAATGAGCAGTTCTTC CASGLAGPNEQFF
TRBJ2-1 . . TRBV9 TGTGCCAGCAGCGCGGACGGCCACAATGAGCAGTTCTTC CASSADGHNEQFF
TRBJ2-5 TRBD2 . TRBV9 TGTGCCAGCAGCGGAAGCGGGAGGGGGCCCTGGGAGACCCAGTACTTC CASSGSGRGPWETQYF
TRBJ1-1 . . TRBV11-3 TGTGCCAGCAGCACCTACCGGGACACATTGAACACTGAAGCTTTCTTT CASSTYRDTLNTEAFF
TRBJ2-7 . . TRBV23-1 TGCGCCGCGTTACTACCGATCAACGAGCAGTACTTC CAALLPINEQYF
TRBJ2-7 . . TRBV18 TGTGCCAGCTCGTTGGATCCGGGATCCGAGCAGTACTTC CASSLDPGSEQYF
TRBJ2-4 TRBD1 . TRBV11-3 TGTGCCAGCAGCTTAGATAGCCGGACAGGAAGAAACGTGGCCAAAAACATTCAGTACTTC CASSLDSRTGRNVAKNIQYF
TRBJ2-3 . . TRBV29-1 TGCAGCGTCGATAGCCCTAGCACAGATACGCAGTATTTT CSVDSPSTDTQYF
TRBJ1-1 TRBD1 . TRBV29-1 TGCAGCGGGGCCGGGACAGCGAACACTGAAGCTTTCTTT CSGAGTANTEAFF
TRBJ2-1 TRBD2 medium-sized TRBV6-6 TGTGCCAGCAGTTATGGGAGACTAGCGGGGGCGGAGCAGTTCTTC CASSYGRLAGAEQFF
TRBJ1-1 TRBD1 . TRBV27 TGTGCCAGCAGTACCGGGACAGTGAACACTGAAGCTTTCTTT CASSTGTVNTEAFF
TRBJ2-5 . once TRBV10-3 TGTGCCATCAGTGGACTCCCCGGGGAGACCCAGTACTTC CAISGLPGETQYF
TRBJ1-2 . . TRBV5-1 TGCGCCAGCAGCGGGGGTGACGGGGCTGATGGCTACACCTTC CASSGGDGADGYTF
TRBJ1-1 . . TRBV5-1 TGCGCCAGCAGCCTACTACAGATCAACACTGAAGCTTTCTTT CASSLLQINTEAFF
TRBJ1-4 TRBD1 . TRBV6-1 TGTGCCAGCGGAGGGACAGGGGGTCTGAATGAAAAACTGTTTTTT CASGGTGGLNEKLFF
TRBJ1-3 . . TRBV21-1 TGTGCCAGCAGCTCACCGGGACAGGGTAGAAACACCATATATTTT CASSSPGQGRNTIYF
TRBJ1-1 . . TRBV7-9 TGTGCCAGCAGCCAGACGGTGAACACTGAAGCTTTCTTT CASSQTVNTEAFF
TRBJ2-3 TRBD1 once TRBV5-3 TGTGCCAGAAGCTTCGACCCAACGGACAGGGGGGATACGCAGTATTTT CARSFDPTDRGDTQYF
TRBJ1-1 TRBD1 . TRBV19 TGTGCCAGTAGTGCCCGACAGGGTGAGGGATTTCCTGAAGCTTTCTTT CASSARQGEGFPEAFF
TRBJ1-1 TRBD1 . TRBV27 TGTGCCAGCAGTCCGACAGGGGTGAACACTGAAGCTTTCTTT CASSPTGVNTEAFF
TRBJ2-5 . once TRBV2 TGTGCCAGCAGAGCAGACAGACCTCCCGGGGAGACCCAGTACTTC CASRADRPPGETQYF
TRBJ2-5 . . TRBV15 TGTGCCACCAGCCGACAGCTCCAAGAGACCCAGTACTTC CATSRQLQETQYF
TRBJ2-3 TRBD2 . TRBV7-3 TGTGCCAGCAGCCATCTAGCGGGAGGGTCCGGGGATACGCAGTATTTT CASSHLAGGSGDTQYF
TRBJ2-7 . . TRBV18 TGTGCCAGCTCACCAGGGTTCGCATCCTACGAGCAGTACTTC CASSPGFASYEQYF
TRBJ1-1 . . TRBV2 TGTGCCAGCAGTGAGAACGGGGGGAACACTGAAGCTTTCTTT CASSENGGNTEAFF
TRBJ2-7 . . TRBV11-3 TGTGCCAGCAGCTCGGGACTGATCTACGAGCAGTACTTC CASSSGLIYEQYF
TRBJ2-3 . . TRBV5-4 TGTGCCAGCCGGCTACGGGATCTGACAGATACGCAGTATTTT CASRLRDLTDTQYF
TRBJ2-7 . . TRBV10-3 TGTGCCATCAGTCAGGTTAGATCCGAGCAGTACTTC CAISQVRSEQYF
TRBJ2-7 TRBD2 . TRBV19 TGTGCCAGTAGTCTAGCGGGAGTCTACGAGCAGTACTTC CASSLAGVYEQYF
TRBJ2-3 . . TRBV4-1 TGCGCCAGCAGCCAAGAAAATGCCGGGACCACCACAGATACGCAGTATTTT CASSQENAGTTTDTQYF
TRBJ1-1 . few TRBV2 TGTGCCAGCAGTGCCAGTCCGAACACTGAAGCTTTCTTT CASSASPNTEAFF
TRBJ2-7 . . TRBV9 TGTGCCAGCAGCGCGCATTGGAGCGACGAGCAGTACTTC CASSAHWSDEQYF
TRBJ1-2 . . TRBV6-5 TGTGCCAGCCGAATAGGGGGGGACTATGGCTACACCTTC CASRIGGDYGYTF
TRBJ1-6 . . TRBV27 TGTGCCAGCAGTTTGTCCTATAATTCACCCCTCCACTTT CASSLSYNSPLHF
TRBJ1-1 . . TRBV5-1 TGCGCCAGCAGCTTGCAAGGCGGGGTTGCTGAAGCTTTCTTT CASSLQGGVAEAFF
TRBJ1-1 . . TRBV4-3 TGCGCCAGCAGCCAAGATTCGTCGGGGGATGACGAAGCTTTCTTT CASSQDSSGDDEAFF
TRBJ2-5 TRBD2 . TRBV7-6 TGTGCCAGCAGCTCTGGGCCAGCGGGAGTGGACCAAGAGACCCAGTACTTC CASSSGPAGVDQETQYF